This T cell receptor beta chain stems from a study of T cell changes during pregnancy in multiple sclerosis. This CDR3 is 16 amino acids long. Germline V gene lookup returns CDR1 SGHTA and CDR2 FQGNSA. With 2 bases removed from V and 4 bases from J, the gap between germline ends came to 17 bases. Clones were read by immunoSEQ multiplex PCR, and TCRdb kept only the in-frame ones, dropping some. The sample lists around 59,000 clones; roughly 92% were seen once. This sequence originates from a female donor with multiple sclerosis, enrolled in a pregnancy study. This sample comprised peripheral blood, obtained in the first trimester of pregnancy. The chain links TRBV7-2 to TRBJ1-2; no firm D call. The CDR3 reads CASSLRLPQRGYGYTF. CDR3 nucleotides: TGTGCCAGCAGCTTAAGGTTGCCCCAGCGGGGCTATGGCTACACCTTC.